Listed below are T cell receptor beta chains from one sample, sequenced in a study of cytomegalovirus exposure and HLA in healthy donors. Only in-frame clones appear in the TCRdb table, and some are missing; sequencing was by immunoSEQ multiplex PCR. The top ten hold 1% to 1.5% of the sample, which has roughly 250,000 clones, approximately 86% seen once. Sequencing was performed on PBMCs. The receptors shown here come from a woman aged 25 to 39 in good health and CMV-seropositive. Each CDR3 is given with its conserved first and last residue. The order of the fields is clone size, D gene, J gene, V gene, CDR3 protein, CDR3 DNA. D genes are given only for firm matches. Size tells how often a clone was seen (once, few, many) or the class of an expanded clone, and some rows leave it out.

size: -; D: -; J: TRBJ2-7; V: TRBV5-4; CDR3: CATPGAGDNESYEQYF; DNA: TGTGCCACCCCGGGGGCGGGAGATAATGAGTCCTACGAGCAGTACTTC
size: -; D: TRBD2; J: TRBJ2-2; V: TRBV9; CDR3: CASSVRSSGRNTGELFF; DNA: TGTGCCAGCAGCGTAAGGTCTAGCGGGAGGAACACCGGGGAGCTGTTTTTT
size: -; D: TRBD2; J: TRBJ2-1; V: TRBV6-5; CDR3: CASSSRGLAGEPQFF; DNA: TGTGCCAGCAGTTCCCGAGGCCTAGCGGGAGAACCCCAGTTCTTC
size: -; D: TRBD1; J: TRBJ2-5; V: TRBV27; CDR3: CASSLWTGETQYF; DNA: TGTGCCAGCAGTTTATGGACAGGAGAGACCCAGTACTTC
size: few; D: -; J: TRBJ1-5; V: TRBV2; CDR3: CASGGGGNQPQHF; DNA: TGTGCCAGCGGAGGGGGAGGGAATCAGCCCCAGCATTTT
size: -; D: TRBD2; J: TRBJ2-7; V: TRBV6-5; CDR3: CASSAGEGEQYF; DNA: TGTGCCAGCTCAGCGGGAGAGGGGGAGCAGTACTTC
size: few; D: TRBD2; J: TRBJ2-2; V: TRBV28; CDR3: CASSSRAGVAGELFF; DNA: TGTGCCAGCAGTTCGAGGGCGGGAGTTGCCGGGGAGCTGTTTTTT
size: once; D: -; J: TRBJ2-7; V: TRBV6-1; CDR3: CASNAGAGLHEQYF; DNA: TGTGCCAGCAACGCGGGGGCCGGCCTCCACGAGCAGTACTTC
size: -; D: -; J: TRBJ1-2; V: TRBV18; CDR3: CASSPRRGDGYTF; DNA: TGTGCCAGCTCACCACGCAGGGGCGATGGCTACACCTTC
size: -; D: TRBD2; J: TRBJ2-1; V: TRBV5-1; CDR3: CASSLGGGTYNEQFF; DNA: TGCGCCAGCAGCTTGGGCGGGGGGACTTACAATGAGCAGTTCTTC
size: -; D: -; J: TRBJ2-1; V: TRBV6-1; CDR3: CASSEQSYNEQFF; DNA: TGTGCCAGCAGTGAGCAGTCCTACAATGAGCAGTTCTTC
size: once; D: TRBD1; J: TRBJ2-4; V: TRBV18; CDR3: CASSPPDRDENIQYF; DNA: TGTGCCAGCTCACCACCGGACAGGGACGAAAACATTCAGTACTTC
size: -; D: -; J: TRBJ2-7; V: TRBV11-3; CDR3: CASSHSRLGEQYF; DNA: TGTGCCAGCAGCCACAGCCGGCTCGGCGAGCAGTACTTC
size: -; D: TRBD1; J: TRBJ2-2; V: TRBV19; CDR3: CASSTLQGLGTGELFF; DNA: TGTGCCAGTAGTACCCTACAGGGGCTGGGCACCGGGGAGCTGTTTTTT
size: -; D: -; J: TRBJ2-7; V: TRBV28; CDR3: CASSLVGAPSMGEQYF; DNA: TGTGCCAGCAGTTTAGTTGGCGCGCCTAGCATGGGCGAGCAGTACTTC
size: -; D: TRBD1; J: TRBJ2-5; V: TRBV7-9; CDR3: CASSQYRGQETQYF; DNA: TGTGCCAGCAGCCAATACAGGGGACAAGAGACCCAGTACTTC
size: -; D: -; J: TRBJ2-7; V: TRBV21-1; CDR3: CASSKAKSYEQYF; DNA: TGTGCCAGCAGCAAAGCAAAGAGCTACGAGCAGTACTTC